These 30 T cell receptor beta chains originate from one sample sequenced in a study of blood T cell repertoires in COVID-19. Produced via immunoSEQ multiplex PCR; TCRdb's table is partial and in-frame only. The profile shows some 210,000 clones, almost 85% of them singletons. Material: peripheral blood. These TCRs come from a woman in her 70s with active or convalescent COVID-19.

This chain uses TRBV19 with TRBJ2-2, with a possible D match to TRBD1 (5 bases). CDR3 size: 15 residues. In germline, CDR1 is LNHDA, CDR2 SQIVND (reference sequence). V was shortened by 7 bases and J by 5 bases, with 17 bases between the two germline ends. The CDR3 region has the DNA TGTGCCAGTACCTTAACAGGCCTGGGGACCGGGGAGCTGTTTTTT. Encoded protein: CASTLTGLGTGELFF.

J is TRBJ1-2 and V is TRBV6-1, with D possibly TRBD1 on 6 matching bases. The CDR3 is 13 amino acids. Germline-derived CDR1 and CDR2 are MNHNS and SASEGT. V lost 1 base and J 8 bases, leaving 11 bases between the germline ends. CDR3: CASSEGYRVGYTF. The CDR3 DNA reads TGTGCCAGCAGTGAAGGATACAGGGTCGGCTACACCTTC.

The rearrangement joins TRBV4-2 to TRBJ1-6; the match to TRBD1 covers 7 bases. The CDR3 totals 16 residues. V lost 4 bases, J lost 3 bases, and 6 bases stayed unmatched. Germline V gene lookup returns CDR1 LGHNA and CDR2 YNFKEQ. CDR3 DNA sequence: TGTGCCAGCAGCCCCAAACAGGGGAACTATAATTCACCCCTCCACTTT. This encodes CASSPKQGNYNSPLHF.

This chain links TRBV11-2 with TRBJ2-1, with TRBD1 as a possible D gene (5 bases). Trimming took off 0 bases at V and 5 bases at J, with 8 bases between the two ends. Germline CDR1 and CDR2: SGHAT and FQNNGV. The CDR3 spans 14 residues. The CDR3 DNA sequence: TGTGCCAGCAGCTTAGACAGGGTAAACAATGAGCAGTTCTTC. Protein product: CASSLDRVNNEQFF.

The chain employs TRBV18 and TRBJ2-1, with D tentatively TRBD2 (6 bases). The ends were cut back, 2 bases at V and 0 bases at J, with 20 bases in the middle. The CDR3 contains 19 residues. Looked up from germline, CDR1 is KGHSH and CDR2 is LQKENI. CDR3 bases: TGTGCCAGCTCACCATTAAACCGGGCCCTAGCGAGCTCCTACAATGAGCAGTTCTTC. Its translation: CASSPLNRALASSYNEQFF.

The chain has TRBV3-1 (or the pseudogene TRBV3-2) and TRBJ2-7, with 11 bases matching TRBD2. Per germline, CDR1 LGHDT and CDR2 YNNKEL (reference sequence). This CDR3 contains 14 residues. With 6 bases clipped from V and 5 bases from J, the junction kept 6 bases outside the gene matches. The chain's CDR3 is CASRRGLAGHEQYF. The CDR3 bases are TGTGCCAGCAGGCGAGGACTAGCGGGTCACGAGCAGTACTTC.

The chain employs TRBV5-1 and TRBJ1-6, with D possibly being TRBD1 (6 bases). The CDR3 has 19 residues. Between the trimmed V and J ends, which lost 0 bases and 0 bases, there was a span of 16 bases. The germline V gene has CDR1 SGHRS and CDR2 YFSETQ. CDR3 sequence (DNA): TGCGCCAGCAGCTTGGACCAGGGGCGCGGGAGCTCCTATAATTCACCCCTCCACTTT. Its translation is CASSLDQGRGSSYNSPLHF.

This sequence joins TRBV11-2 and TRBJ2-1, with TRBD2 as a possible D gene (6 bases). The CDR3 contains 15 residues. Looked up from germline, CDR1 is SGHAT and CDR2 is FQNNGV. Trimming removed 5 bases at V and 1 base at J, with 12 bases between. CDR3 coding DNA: TGTGCCAGCAGCAGGGGCGGGACGTCCTACAATGAGCAGTTCTTC. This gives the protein CASSRGGTSYNEQFF.

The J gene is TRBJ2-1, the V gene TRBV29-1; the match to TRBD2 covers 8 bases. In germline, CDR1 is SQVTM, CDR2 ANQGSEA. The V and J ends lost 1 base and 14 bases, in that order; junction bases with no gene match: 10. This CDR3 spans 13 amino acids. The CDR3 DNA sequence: TGCAGCGTTGAAGTTTTGAGCGGGAGTGGTAAGTTCTTC. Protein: CSVEVLSGSGKFF.

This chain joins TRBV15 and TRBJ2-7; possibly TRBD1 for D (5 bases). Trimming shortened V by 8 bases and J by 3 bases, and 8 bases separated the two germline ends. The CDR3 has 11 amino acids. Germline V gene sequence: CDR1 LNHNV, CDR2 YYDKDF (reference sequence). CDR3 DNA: TGTGCCACCGGTACAGGCTACGAGCAGTACTTC. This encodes CATGTGYEQYF.

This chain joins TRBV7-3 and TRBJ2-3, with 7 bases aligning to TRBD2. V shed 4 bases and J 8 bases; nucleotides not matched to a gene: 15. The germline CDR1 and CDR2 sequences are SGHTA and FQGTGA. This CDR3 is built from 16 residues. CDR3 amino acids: CASSSLGLGRNGTQYF. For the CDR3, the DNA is TGTGCCAGCAGCTCCCTAGGACTAGGGCGTAACGGTACGCAGTATTTT.

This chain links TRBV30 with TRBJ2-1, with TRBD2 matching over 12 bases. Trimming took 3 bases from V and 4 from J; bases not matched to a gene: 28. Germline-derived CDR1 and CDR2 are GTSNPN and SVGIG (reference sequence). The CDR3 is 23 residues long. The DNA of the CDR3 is TGTGCCTGGAGCTCCCTGAAAGTTCCCCATACTAGCGGGAGGCGGGGGGAATACAATGAGCAGTTCTTC. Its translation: CAWSSLKVPHTSGRRGEYNEQFF. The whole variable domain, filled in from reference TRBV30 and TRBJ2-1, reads SQTIHQWPATLVQPVGSPLSLECTVEGTSNPNLYWYRQAAGRGLQLLFYSVGIGQISSEVPQNLSASRPQDRQFILSSKKLLLSDSGFYLCAWSSLKVPHTSGRRGEYNEQFFGPGTRLTVL.

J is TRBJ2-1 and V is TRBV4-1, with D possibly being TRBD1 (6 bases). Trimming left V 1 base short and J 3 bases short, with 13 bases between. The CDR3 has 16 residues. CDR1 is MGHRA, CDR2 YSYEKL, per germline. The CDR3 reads CASSQGSGVLYNEQFF. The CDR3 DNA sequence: TGCGCCAGCAGCCAAGGGTCAGGGGTACTCTACAATGAGCAGTTCTTC.

The CDR3 DNA sequence: TGTGCCAGCAGCTTAGTGGTAGGCAGGGAGGGGACCCAGTACTTC. Amino acids: CASSLVVGREGTQYF. The chain is built from TRBV11-2 and TRBJ2-5; TRBD2 matches 7 bases. CDR1 is SGHAT, CDR2 FQNNGV, per germline. The CDR3 runs to 15 residues. The ends lost 1 base at V and 7 bases at J; junction bases unmatched: 9.

The CDR3 region is CASSSGDKREGTQYF. The CDR3 DNA is TGCGCCAGCAGCTCTGGGGACAAGCGGGAAGGGACCCAGTACTTC. The rearrangement links TRBV5-1 to TRBJ2-5, with TRBD2 as a possible D gene (7 bases). With 3 bases removed from V and 7 bases from J, the gap between germline ends came to 19 bases. The germline gives CDR1 SGHRS, CDR2 YFSETQ. There are 15 residues in the CDR3.

CDR3 residues: CASSPLGQGAREKLFF. The DNA of the CDR3 is TGTGCCAGCAGCCCACTGGGGCAGGGGGCAAGGGAAAAACTGTTTTTT. The chain has TRBV3-1 (or the pseudogene TRBV3-2) and TRBJ1-4; 8 positions agree with TRBD1. Trimming took 4 bases from V and 8 from J; bases not matched to a gene: 12. The CDR3 runs to 16 residues. The V gene's germline CDR1 is LGHDT and CDR2 YNNKEL (reference sequence).

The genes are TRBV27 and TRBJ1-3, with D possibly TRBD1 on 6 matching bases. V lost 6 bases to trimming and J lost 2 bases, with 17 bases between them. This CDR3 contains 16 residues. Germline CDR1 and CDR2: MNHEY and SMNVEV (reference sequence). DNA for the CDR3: TGTGCCAGCAGGTCCGGGACACGCAAAGCTGGAAACACCATATATTTT. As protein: CASRSGTRKAGNTIYF.

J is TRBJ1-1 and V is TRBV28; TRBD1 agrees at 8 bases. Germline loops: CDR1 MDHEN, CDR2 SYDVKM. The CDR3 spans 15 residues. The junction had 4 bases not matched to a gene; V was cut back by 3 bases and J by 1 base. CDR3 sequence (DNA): TGTGCCAGCAGTTTCTCCGGACAGGGGAACACTGAAGCTTTCTTT. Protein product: CASSFSGQGNTEAFF. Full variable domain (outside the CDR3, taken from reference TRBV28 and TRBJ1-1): DVKVTQSSRYLVKRTGEKVFLECVQDMDHENMFWYRQDPGLGLRLIYFSYDVKMKEKGDIPEGYSVSREKKERFSLILESASTNQTSMYLCASSFSGQGNTEAFFGQGTRLTVV.

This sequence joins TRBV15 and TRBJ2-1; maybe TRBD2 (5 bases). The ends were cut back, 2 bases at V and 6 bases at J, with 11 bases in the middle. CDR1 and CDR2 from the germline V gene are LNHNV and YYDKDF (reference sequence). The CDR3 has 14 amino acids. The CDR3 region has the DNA TGTGCCACCAGCAGACGGACTGTATTCAATGAGCAGTTCTTC. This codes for CATSRRTVFNEQFF.

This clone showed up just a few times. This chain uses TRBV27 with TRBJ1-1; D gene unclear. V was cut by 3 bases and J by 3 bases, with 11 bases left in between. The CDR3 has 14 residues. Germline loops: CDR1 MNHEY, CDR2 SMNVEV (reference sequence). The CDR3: CASSLRVSHTEAFF. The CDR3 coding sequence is TGTGCCAGCAGTTTGAGGGTATCCCACACTGAAGCTTTCTTT.

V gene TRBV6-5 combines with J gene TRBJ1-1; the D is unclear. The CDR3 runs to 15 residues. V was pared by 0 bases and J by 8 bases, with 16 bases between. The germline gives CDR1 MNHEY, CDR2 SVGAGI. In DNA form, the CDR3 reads TGTGCCAGCAGTTACTCGAATCAGTTGACTCTAGAAGCTTTCTTT. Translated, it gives CASSYSNQLTLEAFF.

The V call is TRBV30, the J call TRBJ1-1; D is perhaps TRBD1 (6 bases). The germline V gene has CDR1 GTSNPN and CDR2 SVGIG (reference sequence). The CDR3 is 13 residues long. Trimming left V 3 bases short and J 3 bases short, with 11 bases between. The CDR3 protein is CAWRQGRDTEAFF. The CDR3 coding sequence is TGTGCCTGGAGGCAGGGGAGGGACACTGAAGCTTTCTTT.

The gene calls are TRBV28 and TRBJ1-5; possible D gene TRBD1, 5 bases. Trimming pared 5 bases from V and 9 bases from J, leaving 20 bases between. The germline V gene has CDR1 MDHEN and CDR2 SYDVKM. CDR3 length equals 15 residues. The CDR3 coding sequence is TGTGCCAGCAGTCTATCTACAGGTGATCGTAGGCCCCAGCATTTT. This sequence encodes CASSLSTGDRRPQHF.

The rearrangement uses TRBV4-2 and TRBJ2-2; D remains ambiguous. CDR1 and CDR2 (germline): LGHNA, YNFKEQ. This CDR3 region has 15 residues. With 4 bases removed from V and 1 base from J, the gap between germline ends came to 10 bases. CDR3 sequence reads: CASSLDPGNTGELFF. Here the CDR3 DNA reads TGTGCCAGCAGCCTAGATCCGGGGAACACCGGGGAGCTGTTTTTT.

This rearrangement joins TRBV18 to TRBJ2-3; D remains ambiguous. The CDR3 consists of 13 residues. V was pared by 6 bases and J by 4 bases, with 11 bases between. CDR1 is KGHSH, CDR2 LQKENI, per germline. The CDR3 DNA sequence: TGTGCCAGCTCGTCCAGTGAGGCAGATACGCAGTATTTT. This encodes CASSSSEADTQYF.

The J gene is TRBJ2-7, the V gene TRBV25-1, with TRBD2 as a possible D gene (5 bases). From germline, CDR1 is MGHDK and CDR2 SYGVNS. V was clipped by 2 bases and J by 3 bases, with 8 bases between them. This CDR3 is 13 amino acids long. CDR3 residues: CASSEIGSYEQYF. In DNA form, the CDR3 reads TGTGCCAGCAGTGAAATAGGGAGCTACGAGCAGTACTTC.

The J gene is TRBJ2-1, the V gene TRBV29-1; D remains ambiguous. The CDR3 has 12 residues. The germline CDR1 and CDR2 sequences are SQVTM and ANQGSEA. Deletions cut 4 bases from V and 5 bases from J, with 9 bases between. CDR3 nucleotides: TGCAGCGTTGGCTACCAACACAATGAGCAGTTCTTC. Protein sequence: CSVGYQHNEQFF.

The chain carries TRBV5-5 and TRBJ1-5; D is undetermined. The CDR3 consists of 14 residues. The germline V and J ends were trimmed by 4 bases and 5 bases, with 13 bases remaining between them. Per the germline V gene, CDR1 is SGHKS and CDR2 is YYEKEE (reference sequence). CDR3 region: CASSPRAVDQPQHF. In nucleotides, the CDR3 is TGTGCCAGCAGCCCGAGGGCGGTGGATCAGCCCCAGCATTTT.

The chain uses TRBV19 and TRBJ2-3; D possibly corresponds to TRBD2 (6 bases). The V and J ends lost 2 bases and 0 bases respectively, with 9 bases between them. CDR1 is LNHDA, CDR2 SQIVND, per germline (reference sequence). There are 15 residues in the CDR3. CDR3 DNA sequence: TGTGCCAGTAGTATACTGCGGGGCAGCACAGATACGCAGTATTTT. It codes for CASSILRGSTDTQYF.

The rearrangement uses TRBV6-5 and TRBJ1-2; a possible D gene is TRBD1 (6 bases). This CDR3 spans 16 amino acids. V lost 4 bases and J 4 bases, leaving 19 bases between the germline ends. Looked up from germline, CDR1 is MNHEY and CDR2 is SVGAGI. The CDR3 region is CASSSPRGGGFYGYTF. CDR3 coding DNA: TGTGCCAGCAGTTCCCCGAGGGGGGGCGGTTTCTATGGCTACACCTTC.